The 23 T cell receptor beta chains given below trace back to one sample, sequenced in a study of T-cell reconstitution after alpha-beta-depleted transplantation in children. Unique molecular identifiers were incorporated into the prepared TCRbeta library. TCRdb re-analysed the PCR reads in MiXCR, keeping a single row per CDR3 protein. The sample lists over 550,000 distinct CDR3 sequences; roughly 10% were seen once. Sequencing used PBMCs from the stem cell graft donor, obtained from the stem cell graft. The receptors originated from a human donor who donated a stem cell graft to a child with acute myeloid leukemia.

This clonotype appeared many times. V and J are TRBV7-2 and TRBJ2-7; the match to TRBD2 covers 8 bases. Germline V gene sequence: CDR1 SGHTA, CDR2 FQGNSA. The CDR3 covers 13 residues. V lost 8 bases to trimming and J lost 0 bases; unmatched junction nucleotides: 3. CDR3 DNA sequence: TGTGCCAGCTCGAGCGGGAGCTCCTACGAGCAGTACTTC. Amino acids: CASSSGSSYEQYF.

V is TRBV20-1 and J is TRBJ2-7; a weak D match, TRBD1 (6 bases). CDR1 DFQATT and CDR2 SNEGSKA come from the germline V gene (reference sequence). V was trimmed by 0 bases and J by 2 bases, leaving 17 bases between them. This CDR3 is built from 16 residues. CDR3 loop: CSARDGARQAAYEQYF. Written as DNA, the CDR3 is TGCAGTGCTAGAGATGGGGCTAGACAGGCTGCCTACGAGCAGTACTTC.

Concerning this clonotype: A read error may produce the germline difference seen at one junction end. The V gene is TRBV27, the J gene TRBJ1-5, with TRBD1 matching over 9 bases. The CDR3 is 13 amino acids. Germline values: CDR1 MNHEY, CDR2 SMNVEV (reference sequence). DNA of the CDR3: TGTGCCAGCTCCATGGACAGGGGTCAGCCCCTGCATTTT. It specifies CASSMDRGQPLHF.

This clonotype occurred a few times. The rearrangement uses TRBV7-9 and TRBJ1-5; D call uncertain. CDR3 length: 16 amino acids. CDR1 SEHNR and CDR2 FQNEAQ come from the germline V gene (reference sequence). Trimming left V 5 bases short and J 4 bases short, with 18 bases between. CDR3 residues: CASSPSSGPSNQPQHF. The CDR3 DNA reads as TGTGCCAGCAGCCCTAGCAGCGGACCGTCGAATCAGCCCCAGCATTTT.

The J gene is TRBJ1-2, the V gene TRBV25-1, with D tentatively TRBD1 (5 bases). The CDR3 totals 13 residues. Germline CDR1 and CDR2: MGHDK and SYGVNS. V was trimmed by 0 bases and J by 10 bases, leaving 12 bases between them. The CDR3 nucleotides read TGTGCCAGCAGTGAATATGTGGGGGGTCTCTACACCTTC. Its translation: CASSEYVGGLYTF.

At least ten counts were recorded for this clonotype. CDR3 region: CATSRYRLGVSYEQYF. In nucleotides, the CDR3 is TGTGCCACCAGCAGGTATAGGCTAGGGGTATCCTACGAGCAGTACTTC. V gene TRBV15 combines with J gene TRBJ2-7; possible D gene TRBD1, 5 bases. The CDR3 runs 16 residues. Trimming took off 3 bases at V and 1 base at J, with 16 bases between the two ends. Germline V gene lookup returns CDR1 LNHNV and CDR2 YYDKDF (reference sequence).

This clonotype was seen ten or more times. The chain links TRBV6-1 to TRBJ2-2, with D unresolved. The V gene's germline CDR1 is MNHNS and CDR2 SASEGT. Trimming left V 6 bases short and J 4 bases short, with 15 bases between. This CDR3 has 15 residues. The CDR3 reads CASSRSAQTTGELFF. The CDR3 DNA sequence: TGTGCCAGCAGCCGGAGCGCGCAGACCACCGGGGAGCTGTTTTTT.

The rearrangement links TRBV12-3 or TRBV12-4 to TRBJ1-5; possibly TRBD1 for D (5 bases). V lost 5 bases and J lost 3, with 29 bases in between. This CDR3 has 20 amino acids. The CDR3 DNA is TGTGCCAGCAGTCCTTCCTCAGGGATTCGGACCAACACCCTCAATCAGCCCCAGCATTTT. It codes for CASSPSSGIRTNTLNQPQHF.

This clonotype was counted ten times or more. The CDR3 coding sequence is TGTGCCAGTAGCGGACTAGCGGGATTACCGGATACGCAGTATTTT. Amino acids: CASSGLAGLPDTQYF. The V call is TRBV19, the J call TRBJ2-3; TRBD2 aligns across 12 bases. CDR3 size: 15 residues. Germline-derived CDR1 and CDR2 are LNHDA and SQIVND (reference sequence). V shed 6 bases and J 6 bases; nucleotides not matched to a gene: 7. The full variable domain, its missing parts supplied by reference TRBV19 and TRBJ2-3, is DGGITQSPKYLFRKEGQNVTLSCEQNLNHDAMYWYRQDPGQGLRLIYYSQIVNDFQKGDIAEGYSVSREKKESFPLTVTSAQKNPTAFYLCASSGLAGLPDTQYFGPGTRLTVL.

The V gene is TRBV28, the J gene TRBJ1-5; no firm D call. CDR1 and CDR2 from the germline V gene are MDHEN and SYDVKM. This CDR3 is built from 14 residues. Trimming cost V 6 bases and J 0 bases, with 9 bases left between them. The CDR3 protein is CASSRSDSNQPQHF. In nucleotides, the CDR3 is TGTGCCAGCAGCCGCTCTGATAGCAATCAGCCCCAGCATTTT. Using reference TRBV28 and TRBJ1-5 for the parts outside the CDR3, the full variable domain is DVKVTQSSRYLVKRTGEKVFLECVQDMDHENMFWYRQDPGLGLRLIYFSYDVKMKEKGDIPEGYSVSREKKERFSLILESASTNQTSMYLCASSRSDSNQPQHFGDGTRLSIL.

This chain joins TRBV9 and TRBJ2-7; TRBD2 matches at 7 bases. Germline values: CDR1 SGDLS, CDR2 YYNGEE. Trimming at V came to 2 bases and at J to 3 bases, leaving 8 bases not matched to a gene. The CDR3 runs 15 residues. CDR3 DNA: TGTGCCAGCAGCGTGGGGGTAGCGGGCCTCTACGAGCAGTACTTC. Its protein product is CASSVGVAGLYEQYF.

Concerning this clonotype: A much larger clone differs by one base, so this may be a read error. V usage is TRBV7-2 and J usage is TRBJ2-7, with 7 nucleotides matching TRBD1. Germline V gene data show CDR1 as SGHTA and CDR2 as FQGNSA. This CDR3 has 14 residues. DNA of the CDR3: TGTGCCAGCAGCTTCGACAGGGTCTCCTACGAGCAGCACTTC. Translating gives CASSFDRVSYEQHF.

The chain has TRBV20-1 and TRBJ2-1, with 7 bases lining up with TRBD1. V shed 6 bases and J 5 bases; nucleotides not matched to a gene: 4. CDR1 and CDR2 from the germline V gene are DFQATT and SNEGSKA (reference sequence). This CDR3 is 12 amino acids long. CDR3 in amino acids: CSAEGQDNEQFF. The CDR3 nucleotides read TGCAGTGCCGAAGGACAGGACAATGAGCAGTTCTTC.

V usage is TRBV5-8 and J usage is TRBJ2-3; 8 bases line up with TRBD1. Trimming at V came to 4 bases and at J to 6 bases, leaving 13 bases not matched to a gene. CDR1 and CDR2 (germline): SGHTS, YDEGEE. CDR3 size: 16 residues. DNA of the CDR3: TGTGCCAGCAGCCTCGGACAGGGAATAGCGGAGGATACGCAGTATTTT. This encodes CASSLGQGIAEDTQYF.

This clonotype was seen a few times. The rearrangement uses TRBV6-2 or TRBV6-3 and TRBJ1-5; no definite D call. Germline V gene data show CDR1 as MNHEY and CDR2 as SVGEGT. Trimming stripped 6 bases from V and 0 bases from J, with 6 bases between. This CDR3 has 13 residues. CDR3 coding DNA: TGTGCCAGCAGGGACGGTAGCAATCAGCCCCAGCATTTT. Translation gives CASRDGSNQPQHF.

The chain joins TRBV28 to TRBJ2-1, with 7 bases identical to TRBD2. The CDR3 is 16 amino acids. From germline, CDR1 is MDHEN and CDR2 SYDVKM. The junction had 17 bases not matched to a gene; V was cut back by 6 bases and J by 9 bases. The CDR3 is CASRAWGAGKAGEQFF. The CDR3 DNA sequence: TGTGCCAGCAGGGCCTGGGGAGCGGGAAAGGCGGGTGAGCAGTTCTTC. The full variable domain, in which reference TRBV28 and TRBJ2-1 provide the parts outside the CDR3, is DVKVTQSSRYLVKRTGEKVFLECVQDMDHENMFWYRQDPGLGLRLIYFSYDVKMKEKGDIPEGYSVSREKKERFSLILESASTNQTSMYLCASRAWGAGKAGEQFFGPGTRLTVL.

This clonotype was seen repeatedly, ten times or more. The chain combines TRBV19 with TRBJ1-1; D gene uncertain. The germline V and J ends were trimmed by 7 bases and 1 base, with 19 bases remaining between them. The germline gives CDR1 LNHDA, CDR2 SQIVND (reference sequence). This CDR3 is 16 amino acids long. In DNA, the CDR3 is TGTGCCAGTAACCCGGCCAAACGTGGAGGGAACACTGAAGCTTTCTTT. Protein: CASNPAKRGGNTEAFF.

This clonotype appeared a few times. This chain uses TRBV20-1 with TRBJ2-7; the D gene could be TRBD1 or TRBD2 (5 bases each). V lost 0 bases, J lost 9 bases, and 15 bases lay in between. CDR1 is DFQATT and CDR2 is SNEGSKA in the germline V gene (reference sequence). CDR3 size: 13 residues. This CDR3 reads CSARDMRGWGQYF. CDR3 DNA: TGCAGTGCTAGAGATATGAGGGGCTGGGGGCAGTACTTC.

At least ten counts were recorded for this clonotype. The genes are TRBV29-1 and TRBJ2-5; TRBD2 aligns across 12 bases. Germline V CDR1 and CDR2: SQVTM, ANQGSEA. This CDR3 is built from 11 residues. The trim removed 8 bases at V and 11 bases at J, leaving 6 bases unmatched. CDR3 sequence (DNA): TGCAGCCCCCGGACTAGCGGGACTCAGTACTTC. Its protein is CSPRTSGTQYF.

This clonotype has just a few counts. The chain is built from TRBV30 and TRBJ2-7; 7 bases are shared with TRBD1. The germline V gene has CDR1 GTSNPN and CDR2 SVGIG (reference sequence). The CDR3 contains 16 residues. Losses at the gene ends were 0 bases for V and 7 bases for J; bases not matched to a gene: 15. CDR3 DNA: TGTGCCTGGAGTGTAGCAGGGGGTTATGGGTTGAGGGAGCAGTACTTC. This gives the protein CAWSVAGGYGLREQYF.

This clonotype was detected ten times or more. CDR3 nucleotides: TGTGCCAGCAGCCTCATTTGGTTCACAGATACGCAGTATTTT. Its translation: CASSLIWFTDTQYF. V and J are TRBV5-6 and TRBJ2-3; D gene unclear. In germline, CDR1 is SGHDT, CDR2 YYEEEE. Trimming left V 4 bases short and J 2 bases short, with 11 bases between. The CDR3 sequence is 14 residues long.

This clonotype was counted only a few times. Written as DNA, the CDR3 is TGCAGCGTTGGGGACAGGGTGAGCAATCAGCCCCAGCATTTT. Protein sequence: CSVGDRVSNQPQHF. This chain connects TRBV29-1 to TRBJ1-5; 9 nucleotides agree with TRBD1. The CDR3 length is 14 residues. The germline CDR1 and CDR2 sequences are SQVTM and ANQGSEA. V shed 4 bases and J 1 base; nucleotides not matched to a gene: 2.

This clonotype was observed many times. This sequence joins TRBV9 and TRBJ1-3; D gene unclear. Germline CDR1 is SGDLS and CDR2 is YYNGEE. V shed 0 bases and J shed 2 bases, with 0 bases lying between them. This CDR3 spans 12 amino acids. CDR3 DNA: TGTGCCAGCAGCGTAGCTGGAAACACCATATATTTT. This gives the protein CASSVAGNTIYF.